The rows below give T cell receptor beta chains drawn from one sample of a study of Ad26.COV2.S vaccination and SARS-CoV-2 variants. Measured with immunoSEQ multiplex PCR; TCRdb has only the in-frame clones, and not every one. The sample carries about 350,000 clones, 86% recorded once. This material consisted of peripheral blood, taken in a trial of Ad26.COV2.S vaccine versus placebo. Every receptor here comes from a person aged 18-65 years who received the Ad26.COV2.S COVID-19 vaccine or a placebo. The conserved cysteine and the conserved F or W are not part of the CDR3 here. A D gene is named only where the DNA matches it firmly.

v_call	d_call	cdr3_length	j_call	cdr3_aa
TRBV7-2	.	12	TRBJ2-5	ASSRLQGSETQY
TRBV19	.	11	TRBJ2-5	ASSWTPQETQY
TRBV7-9	.	15	TRBJ2-7	ASSSSWGRGTQYEQY
TRBV6-5	.	12	TRBJ1-3	ASSYGSSGNTIY
TRBV7-9	.	13	TRBJ1-1	ASSLGGRSVTEAF
TRBV6-2/TRBV6-3	TRBD2	15	TRBJ2-7	ASSYFDGAGVAYEQY
TRBV5-1	.	14	TRBJ2-5	ASSLGSGPSGETQY
TRBV12-3/TRBV12-4	.	10	TRBJ2-7	ASSWGAAKQY
TRBV4-3	.	13	TRBJ2-5	ASSLLRTRGETQY
TRBV28	.	12	TRBJ1-5	ASSQGGGNQPQH
TRBV30	TRBD2	14	TRBJ2-7	AWSSGVYGRAYEQY
TRBV10-3	.	10	TRBJ2-5	AISDAGETQY
TRBV30	TRBD1	16	TRBJ1-4	ASPGQWSGNATNEKLF
TRBV7-3	.	13	TRBJ2-7	ASSSGSGLAYEQY
TRBV11-3	.	13	TRBJ2-2	ASSLDGLNTGELF
TRBV7-2	.	13	TRBJ2-1	ASTLEGVGYNEQF
TRBV19	TRBD1	12	TRBJ1-1	ASSQQGAPTEAF
TRBV7-2	TRBD2	12	TRBJ2-1	ASSLGGGQGEQF
TRBV13	.	15	TRBJ2-7	ASSEGLRTLISYEQY
TRBV28	.	12	TRBJ2-1	ASSHSSSYNEQF
TRBV6-5	.	9	TRBJ2-7	ASSSRVEQY
TRBV3-1/TRBV3-2	.	13	TRBJ2-2	ASSTGQSNTGELF
TRBV11-3	.	13	TRBJ2-3	ASSLGGRTTDTQY